This T cell receptor beta chain was obtained from a study of a mutant IDH1 vaccine in newly diagnosed glioma. The wider study: Vaccinations were initiated 4-6 weeks following radiotherapy alone, or were given together with temozolomide cycles. Receipt of radiotherapy, temozolomide, or both preceded the study, and most received both. The study, taken as a whole, reports: Shifts in the top peripheral T cell clonotypes seemed unrelated to pseudoprogression.

Method: immunoSEQ multiplex PCR; TCRdb's copy keeps in-frame clones and lacks some. Of about 30,000 clones listed, 87% are singletons. The V end lost 5 bases, the J end lost 5 bases, and 10 bases lay between the germline ends. Germline V lookup: CDR1 SGHTA, CDR2 FQGNSA. The CDR3 totals 12 residues. Time point indicated: week 5, during vaccination. Doses comprised 300 ug of mutant IDH1 20-mer peptide each, plus topical imiquimod. As to this clone: The antigen is not known.

Source: peripheral blood mononuclear cells (PBMCs), taken from a glioma patient whose treatment included an IDH1 peptide vaccine. The gene calls are TRBV7-2 and TRBJ2-7; no clear D. This sequence originates from a woman aged 40 to 50 with glioma. Some clones in this sample may be carry-over from other donors' samples. The CDR3 DNA reads as TGTGCCAGCAGCCTCCTTAGCAACGAGCAGTACTTC. Residues: CASSLLSNEQYF.